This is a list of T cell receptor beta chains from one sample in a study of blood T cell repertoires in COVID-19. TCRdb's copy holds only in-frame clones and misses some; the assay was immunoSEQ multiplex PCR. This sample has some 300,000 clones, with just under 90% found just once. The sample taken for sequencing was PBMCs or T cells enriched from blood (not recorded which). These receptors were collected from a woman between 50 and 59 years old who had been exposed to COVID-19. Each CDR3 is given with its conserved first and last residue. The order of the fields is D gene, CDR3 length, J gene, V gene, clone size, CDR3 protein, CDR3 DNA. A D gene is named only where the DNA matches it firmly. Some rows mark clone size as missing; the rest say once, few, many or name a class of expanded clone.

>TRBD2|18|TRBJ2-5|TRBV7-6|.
CASSLALAGGYGQETQYF
TGTGCCAGCAGCTTAGCTCTAGCGGGGGGCTACGGACAAGAGACCCAGTACTTC
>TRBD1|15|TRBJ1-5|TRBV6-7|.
CASSPQGAGNQPQHF
TGTGCCAGCAGTCCCCAGGGGGCTGGCAATCAGCCCCAGCATTTT
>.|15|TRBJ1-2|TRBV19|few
CASSIDPTGGYGYTF
TGTGCCAGTAGTATAGACCCCACAGGCGGCTATGGCTACACCTTC
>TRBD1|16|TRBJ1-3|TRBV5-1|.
CASSPGDRPFGNTIYF
TGCGCCAGCAGTCCTGGGGACAGGCCTTTTGGAAACACCATATATTTT
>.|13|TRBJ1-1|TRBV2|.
CASKQGLYTEAFF
TGTGCCAGCAAGCAGGGGCTTTACACTGAAGCTTTCTTT
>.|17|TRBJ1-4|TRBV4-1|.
CASSQDLSRAQGEKLFF
TGCGCCAGCAGCCAAGATCTTTCCAGGGCTCAAGGCGAAAAACTGTTTTTT
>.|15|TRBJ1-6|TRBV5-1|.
CASSLDGDTNSPLHF
TGCGCCAGCAGCTTAGATGGGGACACCAATTCACCCCTCCACTTT
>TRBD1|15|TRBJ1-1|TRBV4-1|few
CASSQDDRGRTEAFF
TGCGCCAGCAGCCAAGATGACAGGGGGCGGACTGAAGCTTTCTTT
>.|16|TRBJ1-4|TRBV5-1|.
CASSLQGRARSEKLFF
TGCGCCAGCAGCTTACAGGGTAGGGCAAGGAGTGAAAAACTGTTTTTT
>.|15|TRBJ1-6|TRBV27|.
CASSRVTGSGSPLHF
TGTGCCAGCAGTCGAGTGACAGGTTCGGGTTCACCCCTCCACTTT
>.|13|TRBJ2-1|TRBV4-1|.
CASSQEPDNEQFF
TGCGCCAGCAGCCAAGAACCAGACAATGAGCAGTTCTTC
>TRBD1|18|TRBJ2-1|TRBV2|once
CASSAPSYRDRGRNEQFF
TGTGCCAGCAGTGCTCCCTCGTACCGGGACAGGGGGCGAAATGAGCAGTTCTTC
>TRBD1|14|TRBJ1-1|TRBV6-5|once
CASKGTGGAFEAFF
TGTGCCAGCAAAGGGACAGGGGGCGCGTTTGAAGCTTTCTTT
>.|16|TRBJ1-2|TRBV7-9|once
CASSHLWGGASYGYTF
TGTGCCAGCAGCCATTTATGGGGAGGGGCGTCCTATGGCTACACCTTC
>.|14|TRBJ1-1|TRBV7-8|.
CASTDGHANTEAFF
TGTGCCAGCACCGACGGACACGCAAACACTGAAGCTTTCTTT
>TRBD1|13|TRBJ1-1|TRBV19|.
CASGTGRNTEAFF
TGTGCCAGTGGGACAGGGCGGAACACTGAAGCTTTCTTT
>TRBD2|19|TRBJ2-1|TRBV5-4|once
CASSFPAGALLSSYNEQFF
TGTGCCAGCAGCTTCCCAGCGGGGGCCTTATTGAGCTCCTACAATGAGCAGTTCTTC
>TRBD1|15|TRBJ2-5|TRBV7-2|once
CASSYSGQGAETQYF
TGTGCCAGCAGCTACTCAGGACAGGGGGCTGAGACCCAGTACTTC
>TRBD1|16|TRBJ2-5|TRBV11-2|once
CASSRTGQGAKETQYF
TGTGCCAGCAGCCGAACCGGACAGGGGGCAAAAGAGACCCAGTACTTC
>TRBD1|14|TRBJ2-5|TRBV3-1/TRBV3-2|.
CASSGPGQGETQYF
TGTGCCAGCAGCGGACCGGGACAGGGAGAGACCCAGTACTTC
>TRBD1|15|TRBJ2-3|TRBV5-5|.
CASSSYRGQIDTQYF
TGTGCCAGCAGCTCCTACAGGGGGCAAATAGATACGCAGTATTTT
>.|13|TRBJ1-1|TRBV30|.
CAWSVRPGTEAFF
TGTGCCTGGAGTGTACGGCCGGGGACTGAAGCTTTCTTT